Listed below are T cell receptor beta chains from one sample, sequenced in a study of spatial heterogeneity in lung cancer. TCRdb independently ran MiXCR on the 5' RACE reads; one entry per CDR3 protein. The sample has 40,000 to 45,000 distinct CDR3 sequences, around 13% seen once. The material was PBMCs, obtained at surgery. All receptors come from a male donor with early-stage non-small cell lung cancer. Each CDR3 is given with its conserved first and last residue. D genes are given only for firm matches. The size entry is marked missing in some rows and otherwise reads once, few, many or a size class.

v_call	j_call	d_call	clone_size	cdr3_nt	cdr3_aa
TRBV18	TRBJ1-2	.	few	TGTGCCAGCTCACCGAACCGTGACAGCCCCGTAGGCTACACCTTC	CASSPNRDSPVGYTF
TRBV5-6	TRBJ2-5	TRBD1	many	TGTGCCAGCAGCTTGGCGCAGGGGGCGATGGAGACCCAGTACTTC	CASSLAQGAMETQYF
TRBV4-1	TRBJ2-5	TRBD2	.	TGCGCCAGCAGCCTTAAATCGGGGCTAGCGGGGAGGCAAGAGACCCAGTACTTC	CASSLKSGLAGRQETQYF
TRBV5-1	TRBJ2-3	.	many	TGCGCCAGCAGCTATGGGAGTTCAGATACGCAGTATTTT	CASSYGSSDTQYF
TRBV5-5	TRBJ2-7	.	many	TGTGCCAGCAGCCCAATCCAGGACAGCTTCTACGAGCAGTACTTC	CASSPIQDSFYEQYF
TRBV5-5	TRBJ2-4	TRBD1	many	TGTGCCAGCAGCTTGGCAGCAGGGGGCGAGGCCATTCAGTACTTC	CASSLAAGGEAIQYF
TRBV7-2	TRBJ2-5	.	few	TGTGCCAGCAGACCAGGGGTATCGAGGGGGGAGACCCAGTACTTC	CASRPGVSRGETQYF
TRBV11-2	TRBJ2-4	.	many	TGTGCCAGCAGCTTAGATTATAATCGGAGGTTTCAGTACTTC	CASSLDYNRRFQYF
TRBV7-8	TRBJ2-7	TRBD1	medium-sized	TGTGCCAGCAGCGTGGGACAGGCCTACGAGCAGTACTTC	CASSVGQAYEQYF
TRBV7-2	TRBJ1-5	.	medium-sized	TGTGCCAGCAGCCCACAGGGAAGCAATCAGCCCCAGCATTTT	CASSPQGSNQPQHF
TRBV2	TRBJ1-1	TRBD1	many	TGTGCCAGCAGAGGCCACAGGGGATCTGTGGGTGAAGCTTTCTTT	CASRGHRGSVGEAFF
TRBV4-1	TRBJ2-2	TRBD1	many	TGCGCCAGCAGCCCAGGACAGGGGGACACCGGGGAGCTGTTTTTT	CASSPGQGDTGELFF
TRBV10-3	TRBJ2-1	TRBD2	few	TGTGCCATCAGTGAAACTACTAGCGGGGGGCAGTTCTTC	CAISETTSGGQFF
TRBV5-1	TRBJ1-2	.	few	TGCGCCAGCAGCCTAAGGGTTGGAGACTATGGCTACACCTTC	CASSLRVGDYGYTF
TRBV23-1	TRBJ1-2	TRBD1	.	TGCGCCAGCAGTCCGGAGACAGGGGTTTTTACTCGATACTATGGCTACACCTTC	CASSPETGVFTRYYGYTF
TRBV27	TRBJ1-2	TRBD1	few	TGTGCCAGCAGTGAACAGGACAGGGTTACGGGCTACACCTTC	CASSEQDRVTGYTF
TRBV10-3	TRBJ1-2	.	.	TGTGCCATCAGTGAGGAAGGAGTCAACTATGGCTACACCTTC	CAISEEGVNYGYTF
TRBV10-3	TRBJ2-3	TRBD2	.	TGTGCCATCAGTGTCGAAGCTAGCGGGGCTACCACAGATACGCAGTATTTT	CAISVEASGATTDTQYF
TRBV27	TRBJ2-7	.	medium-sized	TGTGCCAGCAGTTTGTCAGGGGCCTACGAGCAGTACTTC	CASSLSGAYEQYF
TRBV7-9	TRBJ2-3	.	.	TGTGCCAGCAGCTTAAAAGACAGGAGTAGCACAGATACGCAGTATTTT	CASSLKDRSSTDTQYF
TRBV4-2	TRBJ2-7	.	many	TGTGCCAGCAGCCCTGGCCAGAACTCCTACGAGCAGTACTTC	CASSPGQNSYEQYF
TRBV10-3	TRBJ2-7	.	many	TGTGCCATCAAAGGGGGGGCCAGCTCCTACGAGCAGTACTTC	CAIKGGASSYEQYF
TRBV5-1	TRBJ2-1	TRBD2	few	TGCGCCAGCAGCTTGGTTGGGACCGGGACTAGCTCTGAGCAGTTCTTC	CASSLVGTGTSSEQFF
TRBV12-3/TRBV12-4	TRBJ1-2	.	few	TGTGCCAGCAGCCCCGGTGGGTATGGCTACACCTTC	CASSPGGYGYTF
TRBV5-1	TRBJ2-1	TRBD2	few	TGCGCCAGCAGCTCACAAGCGGGGGGTCTCAATGAGCAGTTCTTC	CASSSQAGGLNEQFF
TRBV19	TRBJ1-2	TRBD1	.	TGTGCCAGTAGTATTCCCCTGGACAGGCCCGATGGCTACACCTTC	CASSIPLDRPDGYTF
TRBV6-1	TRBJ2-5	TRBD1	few	TGTGCCAGCAAGGACAGGTGGCCAGAGACCCAGTACTTC	CASKDRWPETQYF
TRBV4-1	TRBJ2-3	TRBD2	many	TGCGCCAGCAGCCATCCCCTAAAGCGGGAGACCGATACGCAGTATTTT	CASSHPLKRETDTQYF
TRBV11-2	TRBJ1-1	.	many	TGTGCCAGCACCAACTCCCCCATGGGAGGGGGAACTGAAGCTTTCTTT	CASTNSPMGGGTEAFF
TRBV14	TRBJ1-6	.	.	TGTGCCAGCAGCCACCACACCTATAATTCACCCCTCCACTTT	CASSHHTYNSPLHF
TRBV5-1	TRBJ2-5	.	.	TGCGCCAGCAGCTGGGGGGTTCAAGAGACCCAGTACTTC	CASSWGVQETQYF
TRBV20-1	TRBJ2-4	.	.	TGCAGTGCGAAAGCCCTTGGAAACATTCAGTACTTC	CSAKALGNIQYF
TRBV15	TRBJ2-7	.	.	TGTGCCACCAGCAGAGAGGGCGAGACCTACGAGCAGTACTTC	CATSREGETYEQYF
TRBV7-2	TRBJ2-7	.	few	TGTGCCAGCAGCCACCCGCTGGGAATAATCTCCTACGAGCAGTACTTC	CASSHPLGIISYEQYF
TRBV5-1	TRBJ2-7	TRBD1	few	TGCGCCAGCAGCCCCTTTCAGGGGGCAAACTACGAGCAGTACTTC	CASSPFQGANYEQYF
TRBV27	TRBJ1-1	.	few	TGTGCCAGCAGTTTAAGACGGGATAGTACTGAAGCTTTCTTT	CASSLRRDSTEAFF
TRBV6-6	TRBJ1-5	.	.	TGTGCCAGCAGTTACGTTACAGGCAATCAGCCCCAGCATTTT	CASSYVTGNQPQHF
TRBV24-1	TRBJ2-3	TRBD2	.	TGTGCCATAGCGGGGACCACAGATACGCAGTATTTT	CAIAGTTDTQYF
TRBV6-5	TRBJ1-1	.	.	TGTGCCAGCAGTGACCGCCCGACAACAGGGCTTGTCGAAGCTTTCTTT	CASSDRPTTGLVEAFF
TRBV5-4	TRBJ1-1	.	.	TGTGCCAGCAGCCTGAGGACAGTAAACACTGAAGATTTCTTT	CASSLRTVNTEDFF
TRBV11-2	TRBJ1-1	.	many	TGTGCCAGCAGCCAGATTTCTGAAGCTTTCTTT	CASSQISEAFF
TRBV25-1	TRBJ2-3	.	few	TGTGCCAGCAGTGAATGGGCAGGGGGCACAGATACGCAGTATTTT	CASSEWAGGTDTQYF
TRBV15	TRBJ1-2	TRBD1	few	TGTGCCACCAGCGAAGGACAGGTTCTTGGGAACTATGGCTACACCTTC	CATSEGQVLGNYGYTF
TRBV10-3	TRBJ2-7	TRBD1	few	TGTGCCATCAGTGATACACAGGGGGCAGACTACGAGCAGTACTTC	CAISDTQGADYEQYF
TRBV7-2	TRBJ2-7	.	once	TGTGCCAGCTCCCGGGACCCTTCCTACGAGCAGTACTTC	CASSRDPSYEQYF